What follows is one T cell receptor (beta chain) and its context. This receptor's antigen is unknown. Per-base quality was not reported, and no clone a single base away is much larger than it. The data derive from a study of cytotoxic CD8 clonotypes in ibrutinib-treated CLL (dated by TCRdb to about 2021). The study in broad terms: In this cohort, around 15 patients were treatment-naive and about a dozen were relapsed/refractory, while about 18 had unmutated IGHV. Responses were partial in roughly 24 patients and complete in 2; after median 68 months follow-up, around 15 stayed in remission and about twelve progressed. Response samples were obtained after a median of 12 months of treatment, with a range of about 6 to 36 months. On average, each sample yielded roughly 250,000 productive templates and 94,082 productive rearrangements. Of the approximately 86 people in the trial, about 25 had longitudinal samples available. Cryopreserved peripheral blood mononuclear cells were collected at three points: before therapy, at response, and at either sustained remission or disease progression. All remission and progressive disease samples were collected while patients were still receiving ibrutinib.

Beyond this particular receptor, the publication reports: Lymph node repertoires were not examined, and the timing of sampling was not matched between patients in sustained remission and those whose disease progressed. Baseline clonality was found to be higher than that of age-matched healthy donors and was strongly correlated with circulating CD8+ T-cell counts. Public clonotypes were rare and either shrank or stayed stable during treatment, and the rise in clonality at ibrutinib response reflected expansion of private clonotypes. Clonality increased at ibrutinib response, stayed stable in sustained remission, and fell back toward baseline at progression.

The CDR1 and CDR2 encoded by the germline V gene are ENHRY and SYGVKD. The junction carries 14 bases between V and J, which are trimmed by 6 bases and 3 bases respectively. Taken from cysteine to phenylalanine, the CDR3 has 14 residues. The kept DNA is CDR3 alone, 42 bases in frame from the first base. On a MiSeq, deep resolution sequencing aimed for a depth between 1 in 1 million and 1 in 200,000 T cells, with each clonotype covered about 9.2x on average. The immunoSEQ hsTCRB Kit was used to generate the TCR beta libraries. For the original study's pipeline: Data were analyzed with ImmunoSEQ Data Assistant and ImmunoSEQ Analyzer, with V, D and J genes assigned per IMGT definitions. Clonality, which ranges from 0 to 1, was calculated by subtracting the normalized Shannon entropy of productive rearrangement frequencies from one. Public clonotype analysis was restricted to overrepresented clonotypes comprising at least 0.05% of each patient's repertoire. Roughly 12 age-matched healthy donor repertoires from immuneACCESS were used as controls for clonality. Sourced from immuneACCESS, this table was stored by TCRdb with only in-frame sequences that have V and J called. A share of the clones is absent; for the studies checked, an unresolved V gene accounts for under half, and the remainder has no known explanation. The V and J calls and clone size come from that table; D and trimming were worked out from the DNA. The sample table lists 13,000 to 15,000 clones, 52% of them with a count of one. The ten largest clones take up 30% to 35% of the sample.

For TCR beta library preparation, roughly 2.2 micrograms of genomic DNA were isolated from cryopreserved PBMCs. Longitudinal blood samples from CLL patients on ibrutinib monotherapy were analyzed using high-throughput TCR beta sequencing. The patients took part in an open-label, single-center phase 2 trial of ibrutinib monotherapy. The rearrangement combines TRBV10-3 with TRBJ1-2; the D region possibly corresponds to TRBD1 (5 bases align). The sequenced sample was PBMCs, obtained at an approximately 22-month disease-progression time point, from a patient treated with ibrutinib. The source is a human donor with chronic lymphocytic leukemia. The CDR3 loop reads CAIRDQDSYYGYTF. The DNA sequence is TGTGCCATCAGAGACCAAGACAGTTACTATGGCTACACCTTC.